This is a list of T cell receptor beta chains from one sample in a study of neurological immune-mediated disorders. TCRdb re-called the 5' RACE reads through MiXCR, storing one row per CDR3 protein. The sample lists some 15,000 distinct CDR3 sequences, roughly 3.2% seen once, with around 20% in the top ten. The sequenced material came from CD8+ T cells from blood. The receptor source for this set is a middle-aged woman in good health. Each CDR3 is given with its conserved first and last residue. The D gene is left open where the match is weak. A clone size is listed for some rows: how often the clone was seen (once, few, many), or a class if it is expanded.

v_call	d_call	j_call	clone_size	cdr3_aa	cdr3_nt
TRBV14	TRBD2	TRBJ2-1	many	CASSPRGGSGNNEQFF	TGTGCCAGCAGCCCGCGTGGTGGTAGCGGGAACAATGAGCAGTTCTTC
TRBV5-5	-	TRBJ2-1	many	CASSLSGSSFSYNEQFF	TGTGCCAGCAGCTTGTCGGGGTCCTCGTTCTCCTACAATGAGCAGTTCTTC
TRBV28	TRBD1	TRBJ1-4	many	CASSSRQGWEKLFF	TGTGCCAGCAGTTCTAGACAGGGTTGGGAAAAACTGTTTTTT
TRBV7-2	-	TRBJ2-7	many	CASSLTDSYEQYF	TGTGCCAGCAGCTTAACGGACTCCTACGAGCAGTACTTC
TRBV5-1	-	TRBJ2-5	many	CASSSSGDQETQYF	TGCGCCAGCAGCTCTTCCGGGGACCAAGAGACCCAGTACTTC
TRBV5-1	-	TRBJ2-7	many	CASSPDPWSSYEQYF	TGCGCCAGCAGCCCGGACCCCTGGAGCTCCTACGAGCAGTACTTC
TRBV29-1	TRBD1	TRBJ2-7	few	CSMQGASSHEQYF	TGCAGCATGCAGGGGGCGAGTTCCCACGAGCAGTACTTC
TRBV4-3	-	TRBJ1-5	many	CASSQESDSNQPQHF	TGCGCCAGCAGCCAAGAGTCGGATAGCAATCAGCCCCAGCATTTT
TRBV11-2	TRBD2	TRBJ2-7	many	CASSLGAGAYEQYF	TGTGCCAGCAGCTTAGGGGCGGGAGCCTACGAGCAGTACTTC
TRBV27	-	TRBJ1-2	many	CASSLSQTAQNGYTF	TGTGCCAGCAGTTTATCGCAGACAGCGCAGAATGGCTACACCTTC
TRBV7-6	TRBD2	TRBJ2-1	many	CASSLSGGAHNEQFF	TGTGCCAGCAGCTTAAGCGGGGGCGCCCACAATGAGCAGTTCTTC
TRBV5-1	-	TRBJ2-1	many	CASAPGQENNEQFF	TGCGCCAGCGCTCCGGGACAAGAGAACAATGAGCAGTTCTTC
TRBV29-1	-	TRBJ2-7	many	CSTIGQSYEQYF	TGCAGCACCATCGGACAGTCCTACGAGCAGTACTTC
TRBV4-1	-	TRBJ2-5	many	CASSQDRGLGWTQYF	TGCGCCAGCAGCCAAGATAGAGGGTTGGGGTGGACCCAGTACTTC
TRBV7-2	-	TRBJ2-1	many	CASSPTSSPADEQFF	TGTGCCAGCAGCCCTACTTCCTCTCCTGCCGATGAGCAGTTCTTC
TRBV28	TRBD2	TRBJ2-7	many	CASSYGTSGSYEQYF	TGTGCCAGCAGTTACGGGACTAGCGGTTCCTACGAGCAGTACTTC
TRBV29-1	-	TRBJ2-1	many	CSVEYVRNNEQFF	TGCAGCGTTGAATATGTCAGAAACAATGAGCAGTTCTTC
TRBV5-6	-	TRBJ2-7	many	CASSLIGTGLSSYEQYF	TGTGCCAGCAGCTTAATCGGAACAGGGCTGAGCTCCTACGAGCAGTACTTC
TRBV11-2	-	TRBJ2-2	many	CASSLAGTANTGELFF	TGTGCCAGCAGCTTAGCCGGGACGGCGAACACCGGGGAGCTGTTTTTT
TRBV5-1	-	TRBJ2-1	many	CASSLFVRERNEQFF	TGCGCCAGCAGCTTGTTCGTTCGGGAGCGCAATGAGCAGTTCTTC
TRBV5-5	TRBD1	TRBJ2-1	few	CASSSLSGTASNEQFF	TGTGCCAGCAGTTCCCTTTCCGGGACAGCCTCCAATGAGCAGTTCTTC
TRBV5-5	-	TRBJ1-5	medium-sized	CASSLTGYSNQPQHF	TGTGCCAGCAGCTTGACAGGATATAGCAATCAGCCCCAGCATTTT
TRBV24-1	TRBD2	TRBJ2-5	-	CATSDSLRGTSGRQETQYF	TGTGCCACCAGTGATTCCCTTCGGGGGACTAGCGGCAGACAAGAGACCCAGTACTTC
TRBV4-2	-	TRBJ2-1	-	CASSQGVDDEQFF	TGTGCCAGCAGCCAAGGGGTGGATGATGAGCAGTTCTTC
TRBV5-6	TRBD1	TRBJ2-1	few	CASSVPGQLDEQFF	TGTGCCAGCAGCGTACCGGGACAGTTGGATGAGCAGTTCTTC
TRBV29-1	TRBD2	TRBJ2-1	many	CSVPRGGLAQFF	TGCAGCGTTCCCCGGGGGGGGCTAGCGCAGTTCTTC
TRBV3-1	-	TRBJ2-7	many	CASSPRQESYEQYF	TGTGCCAGCAGCCCCCGACAGGAATCCTACGAGCAGTACTTC
TRBV5-1	-	TRBJ2-3	many	CASSPGRSTDTQYF	TGCGCCAGCAGCCCCGGGAGAAGCACAGATACGCAGTATTTT
TRBV7-9	-	TRBJ2-5	many	CASSSPGQETQYF	TGTGCCAGCAGCTCCCCGGGGCAAGAGACCCAGTACTTC
TRBV21-1	-	TRBJ2-2	many	CASSKGAARADGRELFF	TGTGCCAGCAGCAAAGGGGCGGCTAGGGCCGATGGGCGGGAGCTGTTTTTT
TRBV7-2	TRBD1	TRBJ2-1	many	CASSLEAGQGNEQFF	TGTGCCAGCAGCTTAGAAGCGGGACAGGGCAATGAGCAGTTCTTC
TRBV25-1	TRBD1	TRBJ1-2	medium-sized	CASGTGTGGRGYTF	TGTGCCAGCGGCACCGGGACAGGGGGCCGCGGCTACACCTTC
TRBV20-1	TRBD2	TRBJ2-1	many	CSATAASGHNEQFF	TGCAGTGCTACGGCGGCTAGCGGCCACAATGAGCAGTTCTTC
TRBV4-2	-	TRBJ2-7	many	CASSPRTQNSYEQYF	TGTGCCAGCAGCCCCCGGACTCAAAACTCCTACGAGCAGTACTTC
TRBV27	-	TRBJ1-2	many	CASRPSRSSYGYTF	TGTGCCAGCAGACCTTCTAGAAGCTCGTATGGCTACACCTTC
TRBV6-6	-	TRBJ2-1	many	CASSYSRAVEQFF	TGTGCCAGCAGTTACTCGAGAGCGGTTGAGCAGTTCTTC
TRBV4-2	-	TRBJ2-4	many	CASSPEILGYIQYF	TGTGCCAGCAGCCCCGAAATTCTAGGTTACATTCAGTACTTC
TRBV21-1	-	TRBJ2-2	many	CASSKGAGGNTGELFF	TGTGCCAGCAGCAAAGGAGCGGGAGGGAACACCGGGGAGCTGTTTTTT
TRBV4-3	TRBD1	TRBJ2-3	many	CASSQDRTGGLRDTQYF	TGCGCCAGCAGCCAAGATCGGACAGGGGGCTTGAGAGATACGCAGTATTTT
TRBV28	TRBD1	TRBJ1-2	many	CASSSTPTGGPTF	TGTGCCAGCAGTTCTACCCCAACAGGGGGCCCCACCTTC
TRBV6-5	TRBD2	TRBJ2-2	many	CASSQGGPGELFF	TGTGCCAGCTCCCAGGGAGGGCCGGGGGAGCTGTTTTTT
TRBV7-6	-	TRBJ2-5	medium-sized	CASSFSGTETQYF	TGTGCCAGCAGCTTCTCGGGAACAGAGACCCAGTACTTC
TRBV5-1	TRBD1	TRBJ2-2	many	CASSFPGQGWELFF	TGCGCCAGCAGCTTCCCGGGACAGGGTTGGGAGCTGTTTTTT
TRBV28	-	TRBJ1-1	many	CASSLNRDPKGEAFF	TGTGCCAGCAGTCTTAACCGGGACCCCAAGGGTGAAGCTTTCTTT
TRBV15	-	TRBJ2-7	many	CATSDGDEQYF	TGTGCCACCAGCGATGGGGACGAGCAGTACTTC
TRBV27	TRBD1	TRBJ1-1	many	CASSPGTGWDTEAFF	TGTGCCAGCAGTCCCGGGACAGGTTGGGACACTGAAGCTTTCTTT
TRBV5-1	-	TRBJ2-7	many	CASSPPRSSYEQYF	TGCGCCAGCAGTCCCCCACGTTCATCCTACGAGCAGTACTTC
TRBV27	TRBD2	TRBJ2-2	medium-sized	CASSVRTSGTGELFF	TGTGCCAGCAGTGTAAGGACTAGCGGGACCGGGGAGCTGTTTTTT
TRBV25-1	TRBD2	TRBJ2-7	many	CVHRGSGTEQYF	TGTGTCCACCGGGGTAGCGGGACCGAGCAGTACTTC
TRBV2	-	TRBJ2-1	many	CASLTVAVGDEQFF	TGTGCCAGCTTAACAGTGGCGGTCGGCGATGAGCAGTTCTTC
TRBV20-1	-	TRBJ2-7	many	CSARDFGNEQYF	TGCAGTGCTAGAGATTTCGGGAACGAGCAGTACTTC
TRBV5-5	-	TRBJ2-1	many	CASSERMRTYNEQFF	TGTGCCAGCAGCGAAAGGATGCGGACCTACAATGAGCAGTTCTTC
TRBV12-3/TRBV12-4	TRBD2	TRBJ2-1	many	CASSPSSGSYNEQFF	TGTGCCAGCAGTCCCTCTAGCGGGTCCTACAATGAGCAGTTCTTC
TRBV12-3/TRBV12-4	-	TRBJ1-1	many	CASSLAPRGGTEAFF	TGTGCCAGCAGTTTAGCTCCCAGGGGCGGCACTGAAGCTTTCTTT
TRBV7-2	-	TRBJ2-1	-	CASSLGSSGYKNEQFF	TGTGCCAGCAGCTTAGGGAGTAGCGGCTATAAGAATGAGCAGTTCTTC
TRBV6-6	TRBD2	TRBJ2-3	many	CASSYSTSGTDTQYF	TGTGCCAGCAGTTACTCGACTAGCGGCACAGATACGCAGTATTTT